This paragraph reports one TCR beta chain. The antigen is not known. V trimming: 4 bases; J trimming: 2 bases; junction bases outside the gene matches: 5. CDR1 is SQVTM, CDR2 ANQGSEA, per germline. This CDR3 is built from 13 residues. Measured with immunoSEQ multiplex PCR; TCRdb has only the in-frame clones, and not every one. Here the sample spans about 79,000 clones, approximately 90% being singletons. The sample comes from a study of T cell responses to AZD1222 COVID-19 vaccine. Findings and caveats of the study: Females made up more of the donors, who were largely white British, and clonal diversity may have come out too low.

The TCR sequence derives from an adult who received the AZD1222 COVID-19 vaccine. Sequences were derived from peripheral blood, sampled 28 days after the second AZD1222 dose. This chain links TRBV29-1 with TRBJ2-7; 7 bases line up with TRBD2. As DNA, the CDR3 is TGCAGCGTTGTGACAAGCGGGACCTACGAGCAGTACTTC. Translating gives CSVVTSGTYEQYF.